One and the same sample provided the 18 T cell receptor beta chains below, sequenced in a study of CD4 T cells in relation to SARS-CoV-2 and coronaviruses. Sequencing was performed with immunoSEQ multiplex PCR; in TCRdb, only in-frame clones are kept and a portion is missing. Among around 31,000 clones listed, roughly 82% were seen once. No antigens are known for them. Sequenced input: memory CD4+ T cells from PBMCs, cultured in vitro. These receptors were taken from an adult with COVID-19.

The chain joins TRBV11-2 to TRBJ2-3; perhaps TRBD2 as D (5 bases). The CDR3 covers 14 residues. With 2 bases removed from V and 6 bases from J, the gap between germline ends came to 12 bases. CDR1 is SGHAT, CDR2 FQNNGV, per germline. This CDR3 reads CASSLKAVMDTQYF. In DNA, the CDR3 is TGTGCCAGCAGCTTAAAAGCGGTAATGGATACGCAGTATTTT.

This clone was recorded a few times. Different DNA sequences within this sample yield the same CDR3. The chain joins TRBV3-1 (or the pseudogene TRBV3-2) to TRBJ1-3; D ambiguous. The V end lost 4 bases, the J end lost 4 bases, and 11 bases lay between the germline ends. This CDR3 has 14 amino acids. CDR1 is LGHDT and CDR2 is YNNKEL in the germline V gene (reference sequence). The CDR3 region is CASSLRGPGNTIYF. In DNA form, the CDR3 reads TGTGCCAGCAGCCTTCGAGGGCCCGGAAACACCATATATTTT.

This chain connects TRBV7-9 to TRBJ2-5; D gene uncertain. This CDR3 comprises 11 residues. Per the germline V gene, CDR1 is SEHNR and CDR2 is FQNEAQ (reference sequence). The V end lost 1 base, the J end lost 4 bases, and 1 base lay between the germline ends. CDR3 sequence reads: CASSLVETQYF. The CDR3 region has the DNA TGTGCCAGCAGCTTAGTAGAGACCCAGTACTTC.

The chain has TRBV7-9 and TRBJ1-1, with a tentative D call TRBD1 (6 bases). The V and J ends lost 4 bases and 3 bases respectively, with 15 bases between them. Per germline, CDR1 SEHNR and CDR2 FQNEAQ (reference sequence). The length of the CDR3 is 15 residues. The CDR3 bases are TGTGCCAGCAGCTCCCCCCGGGACACCTACACTGAAGCTTTCTTT. It specifies CASSSPRDTYTEAFF.

The chain couples TRBV20-1 to TRBJ1-4, with no clear D. The germline CDR1 and CDR2 sequences are DFQATT and SNEGSKA (reference sequence). Trimming took 5 bases from V and 3 from J, leaving 19 bases between them. This CDR3 is 16 amino acids long. Here the CDR3 DNA reads TGCAGTGCTCGTGCAAACCACCGAAACCCTAATGAAAAACTGTTTTTT. Its translation: CSARANHRNPNEKLFF.

The genes are TRBV30 and TRBJ2-2, with D possibly matching TRBD2 (6 bases). From germline, CDR1 is GTSNPN and CDR2 SVGIG (reference sequence). The CDR3 length is 14 residues. V was clipped by 8 bases and J by 0 bases, with 13 bases between them. CDR3 in amino acids: CARGGATNTGELFF. The CDR3 DNA sequence: TGTGCCCGCGGAGGGGCCACGAACACCGGGGAGCTGTTTTTT.

CDR3 DNA: TGTGCCAGCAGCAACCCGACTAGCGGGAGCTCCTACAATGAGCAGTTCTTC. Translation gives CASSNPTSGSSYNEQFF. The V call is TRBV5-6, the J call TRBJ2-1; 12 positions match TRBD2. Germline V gene sequence: CDR1 SGHDT, CDR2 YYEEEE. The CDR3 is 17 amino acids. V lost 4 bases to trimming and J lost 0 bases; unmatched junction nucleotides: 5. The full variable domain, with the rest looked up from reference TRBV5-6 and TRBJ2-1, is DAGVTQSPTHLIKTRGQQVTLRCSPKSGHDTVSWYQQALGQGPQFIFQYYEEEERQRGNFPDRFSGHQFPNYSSELNVNALLLGDSALYLCASSNPTSGSSYNEQFFGPGTRLTVL.

The chain recombines TRBV30 with TRBJ2-2; D not resolved. This CDR3 spans 14 amino acids. V shed 7 bases and J shed 8 bases, with 20 bases lying between them. CDR1 and CDR2 (germline): GTSNPN, SVGIG (reference sequence). CDR3 in amino acids: CASQLKNHGGELFF. Written as DNA, the CDR3 is TGTGCCTCACAGTTAAAGAACCATGGGGGGGAGCTGTTTTTT.

The chain is built from TRBV5-4 and TRBJ2-1; TRBD2 aligns across 8 bases. CDR1 is SGHNT and CDR2 is YYREEE in the germline V gene (reference sequence). This CDR3 spans 16 amino acids. Trimming cost V 2 bases and J 7 bases; bases outside gene matches: 11. As DNA, the CDR3 is TGTGCCAGCAGCTTCCCCGGGAGGGCCTCTTATAATGAGCAGTTCTTC. Residues: CASSFPGRASYNEQFF.

V and J are TRBV28 and TRBJ2-7, with D perhaps matching TRBD2 (6 bases). The germline CDR1 and CDR2 sequences are MDHEN and SYDVKM. Trimming removed 8 bases at V and 4 bases at J, with 18 bases between. The CDR3 has 14 residues. The DNA of the CDR3 is TGTGCCAGCCCGCCTTCTGGGAGGTCTTACGAGCAGTACTTC. Translating it yields CASPPSGRSYEQYF. The whole variable domain, filled in from reference TRBV28 and TRBJ2-7, reads DVKVTQSSRYLVKRTGEKVFLECVQDMDHENMFWYRQDPGLGLRLIYFSYDVKMKEKGDIPEGYSVSREKKERFSLILESASTNQTSMYLCASPPSGRSYEQYFGPGTRLTVT.

This clone was seen just once. CDR3 region: CASTPSGQETQYF. CDR3 DNA: TGTGCCAGCACCCCGTCGGGGCAAGAGACCCAGTACTTC. V is TRBV6-6 and J is TRBJ2-5, with D maybe TRBD2 (5 bases). Germline-derived CDR1 and CDR2 are MNHNY and SVGAGI (reference sequence). V was cut by 7 bases and J by 2 bases, with 11 bases left in between. The CDR3 contains 13 residues.

This rearrangement joins TRBV12-3 or TRBV12-4 to TRBJ2-2; tentatively, D is TRBD1 (6 bases). Deletions cut 7 bases from V and 6 bases from J, with 12 bases between. CDR3 size: 13 residues. CDR3 nucleotide sequence: TGTGCCAGCACTCAGGGGAGACCCGGGGAGCTGTTTTTT. It encodes CASTQGRPGELFF.

The chain recombines TRBV18 with TRBJ1-5; TRBD1 aligns across 10 bases. CDR1 is KGHSH, CDR2 LQKENI, per germline. The CDR3 extends over 15 amino acids. V was pared by 6 bases and J by 7 bases, with 9 bases of the junction left unmatched. CDR3 DNA sequence: TGTGCCAGCTCCCCCGGGACAGGGGTAAGCCAGCCCCAGCATTTT. It yields the protein CASSPGTGVSQPQHF.

This clone was seen just once. The J gene is TRBJ2-1, the V gene TRBV6-6, with a weak D call TRBD1 (6 bases). CDR3 size: 15 residues. Trimming took 6 bases from V and 9 from J, leaving 21 bases between them. Germline CDR1 and CDR2: MNHNY and SVGAGI (reference sequence). CDR3 sequence (DNA): TGTGCCAGCAGACCCCGGACAGAGAATATGGGTGAGCAGTTCTTC. Its translation is CASRPRTENMGEQFF.

The J gene is TRBJ2-7, the V gene TRBV19; 7 bases fit TRBD2. Germline values: CDR1 LNHDA, CDR2 SQIVND (reference sequence). J gave up 4 bases and V 5 bases, and 14 bases lay outside the gene matches. The CDR3 has 16 amino acids. The CDR3 sequence: CASSRGGTDKTYEQYF. CDR3 nucleotides: TGTGCCAGTAGTCGGGGAGGGACGGATAAAACGTACGAGCAGTACTTC.

This sequence joins TRBV12-5 and TRBJ1-5; no clear D gene. This CDR3 contains 17 residues. Germline V gene lookup returns CDR1 LGHNT and CDR2 FRNRAP. V dropped 5 bases and J dropped 2 bases, with 19 bases sitting between them. The CDR3 here is CASGLTGPRRGNQPQHF. As DNA, the CDR3 is TGTGCTAGTGGTCTGACGGGCCCTCGTAGGGGCAATCAGCCCCAGCATTTT.

The V call is TRBV28, the J call TRBJ2-3; D is possibly TRBD1 (6 bases). Deletions cut 4 bases from V and 0 bases from J, with 11 bases between. Germline loops: CDR1 MDHEN, CDR2 SYDVKM. The CDR3 extends over 15 amino acids. The CDR3 DNA is TGTGCCAGCAGTTCCCCCGGGACAAGCACAGATACGCAGTATTTT. The encoded protein is CASSSPGTSTDTQYF.

This clone was seen a few times. The rearrangement links TRBV4-3 to TRBJ1-2, with TRBD1 identical over 7 bases. Germline V gives CDR1 LGHNA, CDR2 YSLEER. J gave up 8 bases and V 0 bases, and 6 bases lay outside the gene matches. This CDR3 has 14 residues. CDR3 coding DNA: TGCGCCAGCAGCCAAGATTCGACAGGGTGGGGCTACACCTTC. Translation gives CASSQDSTGWGYTF.